This TCR beta chain emerged from a study of CD8+ T cells in alopecia areata. The wider study: The protocol delivered tofacitinib for 6 to 18 months, then withdrew it for 6 months. Overall study findings and caveats: Many expanded lesional clones stayed in scalp and blood while on tofacitinib. The study found tofacitinib significantly decreased scalp clonality and expanded CD8+ clones among the top 100.

Extraction and reverse transcription of RNA yielded cDNA as the sequencing template. Assay used: immunoSEQ multiplex PCR; TCRdb lists only in-frame clones, some missing. In the table there are about 76,000 clones, 60% to 70% of which are singletons. This CDR3 contains 16 residues. The V gene's germline CDR1 is SGHKS and CDR2 YYEKEE (reference sequence). V was cut by 2 bases and J by 11 bases, with 22 bases left in between. This clone was recorded at least ten times. Its cognate antigen is unknown. As to treatment: oral pan-JAK inhibitor, 5-10 mg twice daily. The specimen was CD8+ T cells sorted from blood, collected at week 24, from a patient treated with tofacitinib. This TCR was sampled from a human donor with alopecia areata. The V and J genes are TRBV5-5 and TRBJ2-2; D uncertain. The CDR3 DNA is TGTGCCAGCAGCTTAACACCTTCGGGTGTCCTGAAAGAGCTGTTTTTT. Amino acids: CASSLTPSGVLKELFF.